This TCR beta chain was identified during a study of blood T cell repertoires in COVID-19. For the study at large: Acute-phase and convalescent COVID-19 samples originated in the United States, Italy and Spain. Sample material is recorded as cDNA or gDNA derived from T cells, B-cell-depleted T cells, or PBMCs.

Per the study methods: Quantification of nucleated cells was approximated via reference gene primer amplification. The repertoire was sequenced with immunoSEQ multiplex PCR; TCRdb's copy has only in-frame clones and lacks some. That table supplies the V and J calls and clone size; D and trimming were determined from the DNA. The sample lists 80,000 to 95,000 clones; 65% to 80% were seen once. The sequence came from a woman older than 75 with active or convalescent COVID-19. Sequencing was performed on peripheral blood.

The CDR3 nucleotides are TGCGCCAGCAGCCAAGATGTCAGACAGCGTGAAGCTTTCTTT. Its protein is CASSQDVRQREAFF. This chain connects TRBV4-3 to TRBJ1-1; D is possibly TRBD1 (5 bases). CDR3 size: 14 residues. From germline, CDR1 is LGHNA and CDR2 YSLEER. V was shortened by 0 bases and J by 7 bases, with 12 bases between the two germline ends.